The clone carrying this TCR beta chain was seen just once. This CDR3 is 12 amino acids long. Per the germline V gene, CDR1 is MNHEY and CDR2 is SVGAGI. V lost 6 bases to trimming and J lost 3 bases, with 7 bases between them. The data are from a study of blood T cell repertoires in COVID-19. Only in-frame clones appear in the TCRdb table, and some are missing; sequencing was by immunoSEQ multiplex PCR. The sample lists about 70,000 clones, about nine tenths occurring once. What was sequenced was peripheral blood. The chain has TRBV6-5 and TRBJ2-3; no clear D gene. The sequence came from a middle-aged man with active COVID-19. This CDR3 reads CASRPRTDTQYF. Written as DNA, the CDR3 is TGTGCCAGCAGACCCCGGACAGATACGCAGTATTTT.